The 26 T cell receptor beta chains reported below all come from one sample, sequenced in a study of OX40 agonist ivuxolimab in advanced cancers. Assay used: immunoSEQ multiplex PCR; TCRdb lists only in-frame clones, some missing. The sample has 90,000 or so clones, about 91% seen once. The source was CD4+ or CD8+ T cells sorted from blood, collected in a trial of the OX40 agonist ivuxolimab. The source is an adult with an advanced solid tumor such as melanoma, head and neck, liver or kidney cancer.

The rearrangement links TRBV19 to TRBJ1-5; D gene unclear. Germline loops: CDR1 LNHDA, CDR2 SQIVND (reference sequence). V was pared by 7 bases and J by 4 bases, with 8 bases between. The CDR3 consists of 12 residues. The CDR3 region has the DNA TGTGCCAGTAAAAGACTTAATCAGCCCCAGCATTTT. It encodes CASKRLNQPQHF.

The V call is TRBV30, the J call TRBJ2-2, with a possible D match to TRBD2 (5 bases). The CDR3 runs to 13 residues. Per germline, CDR1 GTSNPN and CDR2 SVGIG (reference sequence). The ends were cut back, 2 bases at V and 1 base at J, with 5 bases in the middle. CDR3 DNA sequence: TGTGCCTGGAGTACTAGGAACACCGGGGAGCTGTTTTTT. Amino acid sequence: CAWSTRNTGELFF.

The rearrangement links TRBV7-2 to TRBJ1-2; TRBD1 agrees at 9 bases. The CDR3 runs to 18 residues. Per the germline V gene, CDR1 is SGHTA and CDR2 is FQGNSA. J lost 0 bases, V lost 1 base, and 9 bases had no gene match. The CDR3 loop is CASSLGSTGQGANYGYTF. The CDR3 region has the DNA TGTGCCAGCAGCTTAGGGTCGACGGGACAGGGAGCTAACTATGGCTACACCTTC.

The chain recombines TRBV27 with TRBJ1-5; 8 bases line up with TRBD1. CDR1 MNHEY and CDR2 SMNVEV come from the germline V gene (reference sequence). V gave up 3 bases and J gave up 0 bases; unmatched junction bases: 1. The CDR3 length is 15 residues. The CDR3 coding sequence is TGTGCCAGCAGTTTCCAGGGGGCTAGCAATCAGCCCCAGCATTTT. It translates to CASSFQGASNQPQHF.

The chain uses TRBV30 and TRBJ2-3; 9 bases are shared with TRBD2. V shed 4 bases and J 2 bases; nucleotides not matched to a gene: 1. The germline gives CDR1 GTSNPN, CDR2 SVGIG (reference sequence). The CDR3 loop spans 13 amino acids. Here the CDR3 reads CAWTSGNTDTQYF. CDR3 coding DNA: TGTGCCTGGACTAGCGGGAACACAGATACGCAGTATTTT.

The rearrangement links TRBV6-5 to TRBJ1-1, with 7 positions matching TRBD1. Trimming cost V 6 bases and J 5 bases; bases outside gene matches: 9. The germline gives CDR1 MNHEY, CDR2 SVGAGI. The CDR3 contains 14 residues. The CDR3 loop reads CASRNRGSATEAFF. CDR3 bases: TGTGCCAGCAGAAACAGGGGATCGGCAACTGAAGCTTTCTTT.

The CDR3 DNA reads TGCGCCAGCAGCTTGTTTGGACCTCCGACCAGTTCCTACAATGAGCAGTTCTTC. Translated: CASSLFGPPTSSYNEQFF. The J gene is TRBJ2-1, the V gene TRBV5-1; no clear D gene. The germline V and J ends were trimmed by 1 base and 1 base, with 18 bases remaining between them. The germline V gene has CDR1 SGHRS and CDR2 YFSETQ. The CDR3 loop spans 18 amino acids.

This rearrangement joins TRBV28 to TRBJ1-2, with D hard to call. CDR1 is MDHEN, CDR2 SYDVKM, per germline. Trimming stripped 5 bases from V and 2 bases from J, with 12 bases between. The CDR3 runs 14 residues. DNA for the CDR3: TGTGCCAGCAGTCCATTTTCGACCAACTATGGCTACACCTTC. Translation gives CASSPFSTNYGYTF.

The chain carries TRBV2 and TRBJ2-2; a weak D match, TRBD2 (5 bases). Trimming took off 4 bases at V and 7 bases at J, with 13 bases between the two ends. Per germline, CDR1 SNHLY and CDR2 FYNNEI. This CDR3 contains 14 residues. The DNA of the CDR3 is TGTGCCAGCAGTGTTGTTAGAGGGATCGGGGAGCTGTTTTTT. This codes for CASSVVRGIGELFF.

The V gene is TRBV7-8, the J gene TRBJ2-1; D gene uncertain. The CDR3 is 14 amino acids. Germline V lookup: CDR1 SGHVS, CDR2 FQNEAQ. Trimming shortened V by 0 bases and J by 4 bases, and 7 bases separated the two germline ends. In DNA, the CDR3 is TGTGCCAGCAGCTTAGCGCAAGTTTACAATGAGCAGTTCTTC. It encodes CASSLAQVYNEQFF.

This clone has a single count. The chain combines TRBV7-9 with TRBJ2-7; weak D call: TRBD1 (5 bases). The CDR3 is 15 residues long. Trimming stripped 5 bases from V and 0 bases from J, with 14 bases between. Germline V lookup: CDR1 SEHNR, CDR2 FQNEAQ (reference sequence). CDR3 amino acids: CASSPGHGGSYEQYF. In DNA, the CDR3 is TGTGCCAGCAGCCCAGGGCACGGTGGCTCCTACGAGCAGTACTTC.

This clone was recorded once. The chain links TRBV11-2 to TRBJ2-1; no clear D gene. V dropped 0 bases and J dropped 10 bases, with 13 bases sitting between them. Germline CDR1 reads SGHAT; CDR2 reads FQNNGV. The CDR3 loop spans 14 amino acids. As DNA, the CDR3 is TGTGCCAGCAGCTTAGAGTGGCAGCGAACAGAGCAGTTCTTC. This gives the protein CASSLEWQRTEQFF.

This chain connects TRBV28 to TRBJ2-2, with 9 bases matching TRBD2. Germline assignment: CDR1 MDHEN and CDR2 SYDVKM. The CDR3 contains 13 residues. V shed 3 bases and J 7 bases; nucleotides not matched to a gene: 0. The CDR3 here is CASSFSGSGELFF. The CDR3 DNA reads as TGTGCCAGCAGTTTTAGCGGGAGCGGGGAGCTGTTTTTT.

The chain recombines TRBV7-2 with TRBJ2-3; D uncertain. V gave up 3 bases and J gave up 3 bases, with 4 bases separating them. Germline CDR1 reads SGHTA; CDR2 reads FQGNSA. This CDR3 contains 12 residues. As DNA, the CDR3 is TGTGCCAGCAGCTTCAGTACAGATACGCAGTATTTT. This sequence encodes CASSFSTDTQYF. Complete variable domain (other parts from reference TRBV7-2 and TRBJ2-3): GAGVSQSPSNKVTEKGKDVELRCDPISGHTALYWYRQSLGQGLEFLIYFQGNSAPDKSGLPSDRFSAERTGGSVSTLTIQRTQQEDSAVYLCASSFSTDTQYFGPGTRLTVL.

V and J are TRBV2 and TRBJ2-5; the match to TRBD2 covers 8 bases. There are 15 residues in the CDR3. Per germline, CDR1 SNHLY and CDR2 FYNNEI. Trimming cost V 6 bases and J 5 bases; bases outside gene matches: 11. The DNA for the CDR3 is TGTGCCAGCAGCGCTCAGGGACTAGGAGGGGAGACCCAGTACTTC. It codes for CASSAQGLGGETQYF.

This chain connects TRBV28 to TRBJ1-3; no clear D gene. Germline assignment: CDR1 MDHEN and CDR2 SYDVKM. The CDR3 is 17 residues long. V was trimmed by 6 bases and J by 0 bases, leaving 18 bases between them. CDR3 sequence reads: CASRLGLKANSGNTIYF. In nucleotides, the CDR3 is TGTGCCAGCAGACTTGGCCTAAAGGCCAACTCTGGAAACACCATATATTTT.

The CDR3 loop is CAIRVTSGSHEQYF. The CDR3 DNA follows: TGTGCCATACGGGTTACTAGCGGGAGCCACGAGCAGTACTTC. The genes are TRBV6-4 and TRBJ2-7, with TRBD2 matching over 11 bases. This CDR3 contains 14 residues. The V and J ends lost 10 bases and 5 bases, in that order; junction bases with no gene match: 10. Germline V lookup: CDR1 MRHNA, CDR2 SNTAGT.

Only one count was recorded for this clone. The rearrangement joins TRBV5-1 to TRBJ2-3; D unresolved. Germline values: CDR1 SGHRS, CDR2 YFSETQ. The CDR3 runs to 14 residues. Trimming stripped 0 bases from V and 3 bases from J, with 8 bases between. CDR3 amino acids: CASSLGQATDTQYF. The CDR3 DNA reads as TGCGCCAGCAGCTTGGGTCAGGCAACAGATACGCAGTATTTT.

This clone was detected only a few times. Other DNA sequences in this specimen translate into the identical CDR3. V and J are TRBV5-1 and TRBJ2-3; D gene uncertain. This CDR3 contains 13 residues. Trimming shortened V by 0 bases and J by 0 bases, and 2 bases separated the two germline ends. Germline-derived CDR1 and CDR2 are SGHRS and YFSETQ. The CDR3 protein is CASSLDSTDTQYF. CDR3 nucleotides: TGCGCCAGCAGCTTGGACAGCACAGATACGCAGTATTTT.

The rearrangement joins TRBV5-1 to TRBJ2-3; unclear D gene. Trimming shortened V by 1 base and J by 1 base, and 4 bases separated the two germline ends. The CDR3 loop spans 13 amino acids. CDR1 and CDR2 from the germline V gene are SGHRS and YFSETQ. The CDR3 is CASSLKGTDTQYF. CDR3 DNA sequence: TGCGCCAGCAGCTTGAAGGGCACAGATACGCAGTATTTT.

J is TRBJ1-3 and V is TRBV7-2; D unresolved. With 4 bases removed from V and 0 bases from J, the gap between germline ends came to 13 bases. Germline-derived CDR1 and CDR2 are SGHTA and FQGNSA. The CDR3 totals 16 residues. This CDR3 is CASSSNLASSGNTIYF. As DNA, the CDR3 is TGTGCCAGCAGCTCAAACCTGGCGAGCTCTGGAAACACCATATATTTT.

The chain couples TRBV7-2 to TRBJ1-2, with TRBD1 matching over 9 bases. V shed 5 bases and J 4 bases; nucleotides not matched to a gene: 11. Germline lookup yields CDR1 SGHTA and CDR2 FQGNSA. This CDR3 comprises 16 residues. CDR3 DNA: TGTGCCAGCAGCCTGGGACAGGGAACGACCCTCTATGGCTACACCTTC. It is translated as CASSLGQGTTLYGYTF.

The rearrangement joins TRBV6-6 to TRBJ1-5; the match to TRBD1 covers 12 bases. CDR1 is MNHNY and CDR2 is SVGAGI in the germline V gene (reference sequence). The CDR3 runs 15 residues. Trimming removed 6 bases from V and 2 bases from J; junction bases left unmatched: 2. The CDR3 sequence is CASRGTGGGNQPQHF. CDR3 bases: TGTGCCAGCAGAGGGACAGGGGGCGGCAATCAGCCCCAGCATTTT.

The rearrangement uses TRBV5-4 and TRBJ2-1; D unresolved. This CDR3 has 14 amino acids. Looked up from germline, CDR1 is SGHNT and CDR2 is YYREEE (reference sequence). The V end was cut by 0 bases, the J end by 4 bases, with 8 bases between. The CDR3 nucleotides are TGTGCCAGCAGCTTGGAGCAGGTTTACAATGAGCAGTTCTTC. This gives the protein CASSLEQVYNEQFF.

The V and J genes are TRBV9 and TRBJ2-3; D remains ambiguous. Germline loops: CDR1 SGDLS, CDR2 YYNGEE. V shed 1 base and J shed 2 bases, with 8 bases lying between them. The CDR3 contains 14 residues. CDR3 residues: CASSVSTATDTQYF. In nucleotides, the CDR3 is TGTGCCAGCAGCGTATCAACAGCCACAGATACGCAGTATTTT.

J is TRBJ2-7 and V is TRBV30; weak D call: TRBD1 (7 bases). Germline V lookup: CDR1 GTSNPN, CDR2 SVGIG (reference sequence). There are 13 residues in the CDR3. The germline V and J ends were trimmed by 8 bases and 3 bases, with 17 bases remaining between them. The CDR3 sequence: CAGGGAEFYEQYF. For the CDR3, the DNA is TGTGCCGGAGGGGGCGCTGAATTCTACGAGCAGTACTTC.